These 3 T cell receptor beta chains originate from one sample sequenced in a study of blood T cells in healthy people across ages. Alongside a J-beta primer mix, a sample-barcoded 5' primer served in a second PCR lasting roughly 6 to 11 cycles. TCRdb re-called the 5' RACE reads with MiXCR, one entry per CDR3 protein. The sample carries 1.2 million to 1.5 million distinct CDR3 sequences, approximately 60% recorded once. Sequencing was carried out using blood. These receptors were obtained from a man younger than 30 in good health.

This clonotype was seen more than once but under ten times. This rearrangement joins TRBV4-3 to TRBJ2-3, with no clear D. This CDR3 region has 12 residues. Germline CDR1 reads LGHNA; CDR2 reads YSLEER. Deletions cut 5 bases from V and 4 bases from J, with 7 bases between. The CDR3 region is CASSEAPDTQYF. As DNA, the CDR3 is TGCGCCAGCAGCGAAGCCCCAGATACGCAGTATTTT.

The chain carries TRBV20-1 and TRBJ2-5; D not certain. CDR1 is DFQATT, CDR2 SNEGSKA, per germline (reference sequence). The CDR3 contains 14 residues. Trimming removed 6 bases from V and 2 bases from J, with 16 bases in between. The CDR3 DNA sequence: TGCAGTGCCAACCCTCCCCTACCGCAAGAGACCCAGTACTTC. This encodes CSANPPLPQETQYF.

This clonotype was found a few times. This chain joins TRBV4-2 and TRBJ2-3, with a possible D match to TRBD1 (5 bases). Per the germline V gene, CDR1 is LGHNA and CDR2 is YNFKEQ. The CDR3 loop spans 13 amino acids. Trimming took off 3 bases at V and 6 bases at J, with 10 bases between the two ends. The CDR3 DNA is TGTGCCAGCAGCCAGGCAGGGTTGGATACGCAGTATTTT. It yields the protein CASSQAGLDTQYF.